This TCR beta chain is from a study of T-cell reconstitution after alpha-beta-depleted transplantation in children. TCRbeta library preparation incorporated unique molecular identifiers. MiXCR, run by TCRdb on the PCR reads, gives a single entry per CDR3 protein. The sample includes about 480,000 distinct CDR3 sequences, about an eighth seen only once; the top ten take roughly 5.4%. The sample holds a few counts of this clonotype. Source: PBMCs from the stem cell graft donor, taken from the stem cell graft. The sequence was obtained from a human donor who donated a stem cell graft to a child with combined immunodeficiency.

The CDR3 sequence: CAISGRTGGDEQFF. The CDR3 DNA sequence: TGTGCCATCTCCGGTCGGACAGGGGGCGATGAGCAGTTCTTC. This chain joins TRBV10-3 and TRBJ2-1; 11 bases align to TRBD1. Germline V CDR1 and CDR2: ENHRY, SYGVKD. The V gene end was trimmed by 8 bases and the J gene end by 8 bases; junction bases not matched to a gene: 8. This CDR3 has 14 amino acids.